This T cell receptor (beta chain) was recorded in a study of blood T cell repertoires in COVID-19. Overall study: Sites across the United States, Italy and Spain contributed samples from acute and convalescent COVID-19. Sample material is recorded as cDNA or gDNA derived from T cells, B-cell-depleted T cells, or PBMCs.

Per the study methods: Amplifying reference gene primers gave estimates of nucleated cell counts. The data were produced by immunoSEQ multiplex PCR, yet TCRdb's version contains in-frame clones alone and is incomplete. V, J and clone size were drawn from that table, and D and trimming were deduced from the DNA. The data show approximately 390,000 clones, approximately 87% seen once. Germline CDR1 and CDR2: MDHEN and SYDVKM. V lost 3 bases and J 6 bases, leaving 12 bases between the germline ends. The CDR3 is made up of 14 amino acids. Residents of over 20 US areas, aged roughly 18 to 89 years, made up the participants.

The sequenced material came from PBMCs or T cells enriched from blood (not recorded which). V and J are TRBV28 and TRBJ1-5; D gene ambiguous. This receptor was obtained from a woman aged 50 to 65 who had recovered from COVID-19. CDR3 in amino acids: CASSFSGNGQPQHF. The CDR3 DNA reads TGTGCCAGCAGTTTTTCGGGGAATGGTCAGCCCCAGCATTTT.